The 17 T cell receptor beta chains below come from one sample, sequenced in a study of CD8 T cells in Susac syndrome. The authors reverse transcribed roughly 0.5 to 1 ug RNA with random hexamers. TCRdb used MiXCR to reprocess the immunoSEQ multiplex PCR reads, holding one entry per CDR3 protein. The sample lists more than 150,000 distinct CDR3 sequences, approximately 95% occurring once. Sequencing was performed on CD8+ T cells from PBMCs. All receptors come from a human donor with Susac syndrome.

The chain links TRBV19 to TRBJ1-5; D remains ambiguous. The CDR3 runs to 15 residues. Germline V gene data show CDR1 as LNHDA and CDR2 as SQIVND (reference sequence). V was pared by 5 bases and J by 0 bases, with 11 bases between. The CDR3 protein is CASSRLSYSNQPQHF. The CDR3 nucleotides read TGTGCCAGTAGTCGTTTAAGTTATAGCAATCAGCCCCAGCATTTT.

The CDR3 is CASSRTGLATYNEQFF. CDR3 sequence (DNA): TGCGCCAGCAGCCGAACGGGACTAGCGACATACAATGAGCAGTTCTTC. This sequence joins TRBV4-1 and TRBJ2-1; 10 positions agree with TRBD2. Per germline, CDR1 MGHRA and CDR2 YSYEKL. Trimming removed 4 bases from V and 4 bases from J; junction bases left unmatched: 7. This CDR3 region has 16 residues.

The rearrangement joins TRBV27 to TRBJ1-2; possible D gene TRBD1, 5 bases. V lost 3 bases to trimming and J lost 3 bases, with 14 bases between them. This CDR3 has 15 residues. Germline assignment: CDR1 MNHEY and CDR2 SMNVEV (reference sequence). The CDR3 sequence is CASSLWGGSDYGYTF. DNA of the CDR3: TGTGCCAGCAGTTTGTGGGGGGGGTCGGACTATGGCTACACCTTC.

The chain has TRBV5-4 and TRBJ2-7; the match to TRBD1 covers 8 bases. The CDR3 runs to 13 residues. J gave up 3 bases and V 3 bases, and 2 bases lay outside the gene matches. Germline V gives CDR1 SGHNT, CDR2 YYREEE (reference sequence). The CDR3 protein is CASSSQGVYEQYF. DNA of the CDR3: TGTGCCAGCAGCTCACAGGGGGTCTACGAGCAGTACTTC.

The rearrangement joins TRBV24-1 to TRBJ2-1, with 8 nucleotides matching TRBD1. The ends lost 4 bases at V and 10 bases at J; junction bases unmatched: 11. The CDR3 loop spans 15 amino acids. The V gene's germline CDR1 is KGHDR and CDR2 SFDVKD. Here the CDR3 reads CATSEIGQGFSEQFF. The CDR3 DNA reads TGTGCCACCAGTGAAATCGGACAGGGTTTTTCGGAGCAGTTCTTC.

J is TRBJ2-7 and V is TRBV5-1; a weak D match, TRBD2 (5 bases). With 4 bases removed from V and 6 bases from J, the gap between germline ends came to 17 bases. The germline V gene encodes CDR1 SGHRS and CDR2 YFSETQ. The CDR3 sequence is 14 residues long. DNA of the CDR3: TGCGCCAGCAGCCCAGCCTCTACTAGGAGCGAGCAGTACTTC. This translates into CASSPASTRSEQYF.

The rearrangement links TRBV4-1 to TRBJ2-7; D ambiguous. The length of the CDR3 is 14 residues. Germline V gene data show CDR1 as MGHRA and CDR2 as YSYEKL. The V end lost 1 base, the J end lost 4 bases, and 11 bases lay between the germline ends. Here the CDR3 DNA reads TGCGCCAGCAGCCAAGGCCCGATAGGGTACGAGCAGTACTTC. Protein sequence: CASSQGPIGYEQYF.

This clonotype was picked up one time. The CDR3 reads CASSSSGIGSYEQYF. The DNA of the CDR3 is TGTGCCAGCAGTTCTAGCGGGATAGGCTCCTACGAGCAGTACTTC. The gene calls are TRBV28 and TRBJ2-7, with 9 bases fitting TRBD2. The V segment lost 4 bases and the J segment 0 bases; nucleotides outside the gene matches: 4. Germline V CDR1 and CDR2: MDHEN, SYDVKM. The CDR3 runs 15 residues.

This chain connects TRBV20-1 to TRBJ2-7; no reliable D call. The CDR3 contains 12 residues. Trimming pared 7 bases from V and 1 base from J, leaving 11 bases between. Germline V gives CDR1 DFQATT, CDR2 SNEGSKA (reference sequence). The CDR3 reads CSVQSSSYEQYF. As DNA, the CDR3 is TGCAGTGTCCAGAGCAGTTCCTACGAGCAGTACTTC.

The genes are TRBV30 and TRBJ2-7; weak D call: TRBD1 (5 bases). This CDR3 is built from 13 residues. Germline V gene sequence: CDR1 GTSNPN, CDR2 SVGIG (reference sequence). Trimming stripped 0 bases from V and 4 bases from J, with 10 bases between. The CDR3 DNA is TGTGCCTGGAGTGTTTTTGGGGCTTACGAGCAGTACTTC. It yields the protein CAWSVFGAYEQYF. The whole variable domain, filled in from reference TRBV30 and TRBJ2-7, reads SQTIHQWPATLVQPVGSPLSLECTVEGTSNPNLYWYRQAAGRGLQLLFYSVGIGQISSEVPQNLSASRPQDRQFILSSKKLLLSDSGFYLCAWSVFGAYEQYFGPGTRLTVT.

The chain joins TRBV20-1 to TRBJ1-6; possibly TRBD1 for D (6 bases). There are 13 residues in the CDR3. Germline loops: CDR1 DFQATT, CDR2 SNEGSKA (reference sequence). V was shortened by 6 bases and J by 10 bases, with 16 bases between the two germline ends. The CDR3 DNA is TGCAGTGCCAGGGGTAGGGTAGAGTCACCCCTCCACTTT. Its translation is CSARGRVESPLHF.

The rearrangement uses TRBV14 and TRBJ1-2; 7 bases match TRBD1. Germline assignment: CDR1 SGHDN and CDR2 FVKESK. V dropped 3 bases and J dropped 3; count of bases not matched to a gene: 4. The CDR3 loop spans 14 amino acids. The CDR3 region is CASSQTGQYYGYTF. In DNA, the CDR3 is TGTGCCAGCAGCCAGACGGGACAGTACTATGGCTACACCTTC.

The chain employs TRBV24-1 and TRBJ2-1; 7 positions match TRBD2. V shed 10 bases, J shed 3 bases, and the junction held 2 bases outside the gene matches. The CDR3 extends over 12 amino acids. Per the germline V gene, CDR1 is KGHDR and CDR2 is SFDVKD. The CDR3 loop reads CATSGGYNEQFF. CDR3 nucleotide sequence: TGTGCCACGTCGGGGGGCTACAATGAGCAGTTCTTC.

The rearrangement joins TRBV29-1 to TRBJ1-2; D is unresolved. The V end lost 3 bases, the J end lost 6 bases, and 11 bases lay between the germline ends. The V gene's germline CDR1 is SQVTM and CDR2 ANQGSEA. The CDR3 covers 12 residues. The CDR3 loop reads CSVDFLWDGYTF. The CDR3, as DNA: TGCAGCGTTGATTTCCTTTGGGATGGCTACACCTTC.

The gene calls are TRBV20-1 and TRBJ2-7; 11 bases fit TRBD2. Germline V gene sequence: CDR1 DFQATT, CDR2 SNEGSKA (reference sequence). The J segment lost 2 bases and the V segment lost 1 base, leaving 10 bases of the junction unmatched. The CDR3 has 17 residues. The CDR3 is CSARALAGGSTPYEQYF. CDR3 sequence (DNA): TGCAGTGCTAGAGCTCTAGCGGGAGGTTCCACCCCCTACGAGCAGTACTTC.

The chain carries TRBV21-1 and TRBJ1-5. TRBV21-1 is labeled a pseudogene. This CDR3 has 19 residues. CDR3 residues: CASSKEEAIHSSDNQPQHF. For the CDR3, the DNA is TGTGCCAGCAGCAAAGAGGAGGCCATACACTCTAGTGACAATCAGCCCCAGCATTTT.

This clonotype was observed a single time. Germline is not matched at one junction end, which may reflect a read error. The chain employs TRBV7-7 and TRBJ2-7; TRBD1 or TRBD2 may be the D gene (5 bases each). The length of the CDR3 is 11 residues. The germline V gene encodes CDR1 SSHAT and CDR2 FNYEAQ (reference sequence). CDR3 protein: CASSQGRRSDF. The CDR3 nucleotides are TGTGCTAGCAGCCAGGGACGGCGCAGTGACTTC. Supplemented by reference TRBV7-7 and TRBJ2-7, the full variable domain reads GAGVSQSPRYKVTKRGQDVTLRCDPISSHATLYWYQQALGQGPEFLTYFNYEAQPDKSGLPSDRFSAERPEGSISTLTIQRTEQRDSAMYRCASSQGRRSDFGPGTRLTVT.